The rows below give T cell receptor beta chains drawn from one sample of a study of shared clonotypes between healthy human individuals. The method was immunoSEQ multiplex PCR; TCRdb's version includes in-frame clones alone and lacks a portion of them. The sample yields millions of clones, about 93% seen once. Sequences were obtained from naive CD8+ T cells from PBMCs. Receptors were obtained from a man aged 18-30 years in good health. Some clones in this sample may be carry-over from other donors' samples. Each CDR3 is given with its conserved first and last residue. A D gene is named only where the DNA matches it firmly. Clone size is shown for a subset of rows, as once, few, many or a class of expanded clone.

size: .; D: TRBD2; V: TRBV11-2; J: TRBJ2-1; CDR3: CASSLGLAGYYNEQFF; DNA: TGTGCCAGCAGCTTAGGTCTAGCGGGCTATTACAATGAGCAGTTCTTC
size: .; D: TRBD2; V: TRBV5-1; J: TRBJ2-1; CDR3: CASSLTLAGVLGNEQFF; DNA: TGCGCCAGCAGCTTGACCCTAGCGGGAGTTTTGGGCAATGAGCAGTTCTTC
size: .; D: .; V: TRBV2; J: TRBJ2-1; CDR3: CASSVFLNEQFF; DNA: TGTGCCAGCAGTGTGTTCCTGAATGAGCAGTTCTTC
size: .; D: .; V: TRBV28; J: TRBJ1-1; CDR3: CASRAGTEAFF; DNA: TGTGCCAGCAGAGCGGGCACTGAAGCTTTCTTT
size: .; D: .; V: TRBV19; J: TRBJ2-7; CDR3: CASSQGNGYEQYF; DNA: TGTGCCAGTAGTCAGGGGAACGGCTACGAGCAGTACTTC
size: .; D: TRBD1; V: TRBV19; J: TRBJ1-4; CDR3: CASSSRDRGHEKLFF; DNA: TGTGCCAGTAGTTCGCGGGACAGGGGTCACGAAAAACTGTTTTTT
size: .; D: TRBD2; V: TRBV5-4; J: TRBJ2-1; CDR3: CASSFGTSGSNEQFF; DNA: TGTGCCAGCAGCTTCGGGACTAGCGGGAGTAATGAGCAGTTCTTC
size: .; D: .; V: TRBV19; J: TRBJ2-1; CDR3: CAAAPASDEQFF; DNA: TGTGCCGCAGCCCCTGCCAGTGATGAGCAGTTCTTC
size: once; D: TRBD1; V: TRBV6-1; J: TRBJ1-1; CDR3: CASPRGGQGNTEAFF; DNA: TGTGCCAGCCCCAGGGGGGGACAGGGGAACACTGAAGCTTTCTTT
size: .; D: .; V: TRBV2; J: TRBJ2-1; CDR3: CASSRRRAYEQFF; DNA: TGTGCCAGCAGTCGTAGGAGGGCCTATGAGCAGTTCTTC
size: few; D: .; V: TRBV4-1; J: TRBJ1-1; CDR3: CASSRRNMNTEAFF; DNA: TGCGCCAGCAGCAGACGGAACATGAACACTGAAGCTTTCTTT
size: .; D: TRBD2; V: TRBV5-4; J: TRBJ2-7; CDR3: CASSFAGEVEQYF; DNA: TGTGCCAGCAGCTTTGCGGGAGAAGTCGAGCAGTACTTC
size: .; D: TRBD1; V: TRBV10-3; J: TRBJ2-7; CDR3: CAAASGQGVYEQYF; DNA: TGTGCCGCCGCCTCGGGACAGGGCGTATACGAGCAGTACTTC
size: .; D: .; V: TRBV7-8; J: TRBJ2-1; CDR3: CASSRMVGGVRNEQFF; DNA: TGTGCCAGCAGCCGAATGGTAGGAGGGGTACGGAATGAGCAGTTCTTC
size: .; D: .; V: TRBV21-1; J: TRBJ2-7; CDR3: CASSKREREKYEQYF; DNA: TGTGCCAGCAGCAAAAGGGAGCGGGAGAAGTACGAGCAGTACTTC
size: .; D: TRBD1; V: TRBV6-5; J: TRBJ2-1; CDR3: CASSLGRGYYNEQFF; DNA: TGTGCCAGCAGCCTGGGCAGGGGGTACTACAATGAGCAGTTCTTC
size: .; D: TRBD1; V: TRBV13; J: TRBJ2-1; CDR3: CASSEDRGGQFF; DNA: TGTGCCAGCAGCGAGGACAGGGGAGGGCAGTTCTTC
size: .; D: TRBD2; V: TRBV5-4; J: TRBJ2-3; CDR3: CASSLRRERPGTDTQYF; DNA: TGTGCCAGCAGCTTGAGGCGGGAGCGACCTGGCACAGATACGCAGTATTTT
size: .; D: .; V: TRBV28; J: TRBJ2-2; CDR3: CASRPQGSGELFF; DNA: TGTGCCAGCAGACCACAGGGTAGCGGGGAGCTGTTTTTT
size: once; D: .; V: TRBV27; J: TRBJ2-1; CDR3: CASSLLFLRDYNEQFF; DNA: TGTGCCAGCAGTTTACTTTTCCTGAGGGACTACAATGAGCAGTTCTTC
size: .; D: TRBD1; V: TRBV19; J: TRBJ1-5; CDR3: CASSIDLRGHQPQHF; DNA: TGTGCCAGTAGTATAGATCTAAGGGGGCATCAGCCCCAGCATTTT
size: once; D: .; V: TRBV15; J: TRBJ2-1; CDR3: CATSRTGYSYNEQFF; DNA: TGTGCCACCAGCAGGACAGGATACTCCTACAATGAGCAGTTCTTC
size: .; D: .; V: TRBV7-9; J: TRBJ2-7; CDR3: CASSPPARGGSYILGEQYF; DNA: TGTGCCAGCAGCCCACCCGCCCGGGGAGGCTCCTATATACTGGGAGAGCAGTACTTC
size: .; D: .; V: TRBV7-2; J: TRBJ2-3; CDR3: CARGSASTDTQYF; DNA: TGTGCCAGGGGGAGTGCTAGCACAGATACGCAGTATTTT
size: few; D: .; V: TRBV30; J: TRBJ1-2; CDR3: CAWSAGGYTF; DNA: TGTGCCTGGAGTGCTGGGGGCTACACCTTC
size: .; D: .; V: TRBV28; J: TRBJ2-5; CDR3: CASSLGPTDSQYF; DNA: TGTGCCAGCAGTTTAGGCCCGACGGACTCCCAGTACTTC
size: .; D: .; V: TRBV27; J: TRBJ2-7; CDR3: CASSLQGTPSYEQYF; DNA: TGTGCCAGCAGTTTACAGGGGACCCCCTCCTACGAGCAGTACTTC